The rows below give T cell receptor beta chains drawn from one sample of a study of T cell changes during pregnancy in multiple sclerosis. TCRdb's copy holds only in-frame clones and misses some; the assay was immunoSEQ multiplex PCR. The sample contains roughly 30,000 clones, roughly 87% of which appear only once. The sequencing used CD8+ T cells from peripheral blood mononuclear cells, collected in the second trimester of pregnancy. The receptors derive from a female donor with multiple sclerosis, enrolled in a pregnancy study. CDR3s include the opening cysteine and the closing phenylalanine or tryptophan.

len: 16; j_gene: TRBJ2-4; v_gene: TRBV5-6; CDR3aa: CASSLEQGLAKNIQYF
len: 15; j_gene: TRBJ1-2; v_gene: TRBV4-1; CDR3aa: CASSQGGEYNYGYTF
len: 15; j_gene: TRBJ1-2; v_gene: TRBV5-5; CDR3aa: CASSLELGQGYGYTF
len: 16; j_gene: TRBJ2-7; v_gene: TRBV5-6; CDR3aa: CASSQSRDRLTYEQYF
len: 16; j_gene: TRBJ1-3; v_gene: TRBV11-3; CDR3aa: CASSRGQGLSGNTIYF
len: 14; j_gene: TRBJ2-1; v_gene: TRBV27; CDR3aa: CASSLEGLYNEQFF
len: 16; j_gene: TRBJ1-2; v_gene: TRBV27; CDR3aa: CASSPSPGGERGGYTF
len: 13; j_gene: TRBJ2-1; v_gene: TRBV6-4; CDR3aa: CASSDSGYNEQFF
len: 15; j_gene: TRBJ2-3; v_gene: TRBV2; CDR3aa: CASSEVYRSTDTQYF
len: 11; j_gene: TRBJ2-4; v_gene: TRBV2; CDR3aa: CASGRGDIQYF
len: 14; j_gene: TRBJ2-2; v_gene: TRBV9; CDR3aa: CASSSGGRAGELFF
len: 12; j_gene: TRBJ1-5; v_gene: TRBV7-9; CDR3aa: CASSFSGQPQHF
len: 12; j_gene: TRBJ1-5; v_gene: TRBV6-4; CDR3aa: CASRGWLGLQHF
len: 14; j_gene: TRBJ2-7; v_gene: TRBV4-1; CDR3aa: CASSGGTGSYEQYF
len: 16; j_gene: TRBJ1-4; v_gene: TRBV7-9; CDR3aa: CASSLAPAGGNEKLFF
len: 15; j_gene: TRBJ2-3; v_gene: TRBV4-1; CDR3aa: CASSQLAGVQDTQYF
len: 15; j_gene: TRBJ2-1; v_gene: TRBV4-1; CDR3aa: CASSWGDRGANEQFF
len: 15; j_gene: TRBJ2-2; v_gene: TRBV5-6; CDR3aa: CASSFGSGGTGELFF
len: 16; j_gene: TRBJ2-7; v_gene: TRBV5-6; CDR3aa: CASSARSLTGDYEQYF
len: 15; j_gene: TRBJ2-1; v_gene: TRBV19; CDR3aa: CASSILGTAYNEQFF